These T cell receptor beta chains were read from a single sample in a study of T cell responses to AZD1222 COVID-19 vaccine. This table comes from immunoSEQ multiplex PCR, and its TCRdb copy is limited to in-frame clones, with some not included. The sample has 140,000 or so clones; 86% are singletons. The sequences come from peripheral blood, collected 28 days after the second AZD1222 dose. All receptors derive from an adult who received the AZD1222 COVID-19 vaccine. CDR3s include the opening cysteine and the closing phenylalanine or tryptophan. The D gene is left open where the match is weak. Size is omitted from some rows. Given values are once, few, many or a class for expanded clones.

cdr3_length clone_size j_call v_call d_call cdr3_aa cdr3_nt
11 NA TRBJ1-4 TRBV21-1 NA CQSATNEKLFF TGCCAGAGTGCAACTAATGAAAAACTGTTTTTT
12 NA TRBJ1-1 TRBV3-1/TRBV3-2 TRBD1 CASSPGGTEAFF TGTGCCAGCAGCCCAGGGGGTACTGAAGCTTTCTTT
12 NA TRBJ1-1 TRBV10-3 NA CAASGEGTEAFF TGTGCCGCCTCAGGGGAGGGTACTGAAGCTTTCTTT
15 NA TRBJ2-5 TRBV7-9 NA CASSSPLNPVETQYF TGTGCCAGCAGCTCCCCACTGAACCCGGTGGAGACCCAGTACTTC
16 NA TRBJ1-2 TRBV5-1 NA CASSWEVRRGNYGYTF TGCGCCAGCAGCTGGGAGGTCCGCAGGGGTAACTATGGCTACACCTTC
13 NA TRBJ1-1 TRBV28 NA CASSSLWTTEAFF TGTGCCAGCAGTTCCCTTTGGACCACTGAAGCTTTCTTT
14 NA TRBJ2-7 TRBV7-8 TRBD1 CASSKTGVGYEQYF TGTGCCAGCAGCAAGACAGGGGTGGGCTACGAGCAGTACTTC
14 once TRBJ1-5 TRBV5-1 NA CASSPGDPHQPQHF TGCGCCAGCAGCCCGGGGGATCCCCATCAGCCCCAGCATTTT
13 once TRBJ1-2 TRBV5-1 NA CASSAGDTEVYTF TGCGCCAGCAGCGCAGGGGACACGGAGGTTTACACCTTC
14 NA TRBJ2-4 TRBV19 NA CASTPGPEGNIQYF TGTGCCAGTACTCCCGGACCCGAGGGAAACATTCAGTACTTC
14 once TRBJ2-1 TRBV9 NA CASSAQGLYNEQFF TGTGCCAGCAGCGCCCAGGGCCTCTACAATGAGCAGTTCTTC
14 NA TRBJ2-7 TRBV23-1 NA CASPPGAGSYEQYF TGCGCCAGTCCGCCCGGGGCGGGGTCCTACGAGCAGTACTTC
12 NA TRBJ1-6 TRBV6-6 NA CASSYDGAALHF TGTGCCAGCAGTTACGACGGAGCGGCCCTCCACTTT
14 few TRBJ1-6 TRBV9 NA CASSFDSAQSPLHF TGTGCCAGCAGCTTTGACAGTGCCCAATCACCCCTCCACTTT
13 NA TRBJ2-5 TRBV11-3 NA CASSLEREETQYF TGTGCCAGCAGCTTAGAAAGGGAAGAGACCCAGTACTTC
13 NA TRBJ1-1 TRBV9 NA CASSVGDRTEAFF TGTGCCAGCAGCGTAGGGGATAGGACTGAAGCTTTCTTT
14 NA TRBJ1-4 TRBV27 TRBD1 CASSPTGGIEKLFF TGTGCCAGCAGTCCGACAGGGGGAATTGAAAAACTGTTTTTT
16 NA TRBJ1-6 TRBV10-2 NA CASSETQSSYNSPLHF TGCGCCAGCAGCGAGACACAGAGCTCCTATAATTCACCCCTCCACTTT
15 NA TRBJ1-6 TRBV10-3 NA CAISDRGSVNSPLHF TGTGCCATCAGTGACAGGGGCTCCGTCAATTCACCCCTCCACTTT
13 NA TRBJ1-6 TRBV27 NA CASSSVYNSPLHF TGTGCCAGCAGTTCCGTTTATAATTCACCCCTCCACTTT
13 NA TRBJ1-5 TRBV10-2 NA CASSDLGNQPQHF TGCGCCAGCAGTGATCTCGGCAATCAGCCCCAGCATTTT
15 NA TRBJ1-4 TRBV7-2 TRBD1 CASRTGWIANEKLFF TGTGCCAGCCGGACAGGGTGGATAGCTAATGAAAAACTGTTTTTT
13 NA TRBJ2-7 TRBV19 NA CASSIGESDEQYF TGTGCCAGTAGTATAGGGGAGAGCGACGAGCAGTACTTC
15 NA TRBJ2-2 TRBV18 NA CASSPNQGHQGELFF TGTGCCAGCTCACCAAATCAGGGGCATCAAGGGGAGCTGTTTTTT
13 NA TRBJ1-2 TRBV9 NA CASTRAPTYGYTF TGTGCCAGCACTAGAGCTCCCACTTATGGCTACACCTTC
15 NA TRBJ1-2 TRBV2 NA CASSSQSRLGYGYTF TGTGCCAGCAGTTCCCAGTCTCGCTTGGGGTATGGCTACACCTTC
13 NA TRBJ2-5 TRBV30 NA CAWSGISRETQYF TGTGCCTGGAGTGGGATTAGCAGGGAGACCCAGTACTTC
17 NA TRBJ2-7 TRBV5-1 NA CASSLNSRLASSYEQYF TGCGCCAGCAGCTTGAATTCTCGGCTAGCATCATCCTACGAGCAGTACTTC
18 NA TRBJ2-7 TRBV2 TRBD1 CASSDAPPGQGHPYEQYF TGTGCCAGCAGTGATGCCCCCCCCGGACAGGGGCATCCCTACGAGCAGTACTTC
14 NA TRBJ2-3 TRBV27 NA CASSWGKFSDTQYF TGTGCCAGCAGTTGGGGAAAATTCTCAGATACGCAGTATTTT
13 NA TRBJ1-1 TRBV12-5 NA CASGREVNTEAFF TGTGCTAGTGGGAGAGAAGTGAACACTGAAGCTTTCTTT
15 NA TRBJ1-1 TRBV11-2 TRBD1 CASSSGTGMNTEAFF TGTGCCAGCAGCTCCGGGACAGGGATGAACACTGAAGCTTTCTTT
12 NA TRBJ1-1 TRBV6-5 NA CASGRGSTEAFF TGTGCCAGCGGACGAGGGAGCACTGAAGCTTTCTTT
15 NA TRBJ2-3 TRBV28 NA CASSPLGENPDTQYF TGTGCCAGCAGTCCCCTCGGGGAAAACCCAGATACGCAGTATTTT
13 once TRBJ1-6 TRBV6-5 NA CASRRAYDSPLHF TGTGCCAGCAGGCGGGCGTATGATTCACCCCTCCACTTT
13 NA TRBJ2-7 TRBV29-1 NA CSSLAADSYEQYF TGCAGCTCCTTAGCAGCGGACAGCTACGAGCAGTACTTC
19 once TRBJ1-1 TRBV27 TRBD1 CASSLSPNRQGGTNTEAFF TGTGCCAGCAGTTTATCCCCGAATCGACAGGGGGGGACGAACACTGAAGCTTTCTTT